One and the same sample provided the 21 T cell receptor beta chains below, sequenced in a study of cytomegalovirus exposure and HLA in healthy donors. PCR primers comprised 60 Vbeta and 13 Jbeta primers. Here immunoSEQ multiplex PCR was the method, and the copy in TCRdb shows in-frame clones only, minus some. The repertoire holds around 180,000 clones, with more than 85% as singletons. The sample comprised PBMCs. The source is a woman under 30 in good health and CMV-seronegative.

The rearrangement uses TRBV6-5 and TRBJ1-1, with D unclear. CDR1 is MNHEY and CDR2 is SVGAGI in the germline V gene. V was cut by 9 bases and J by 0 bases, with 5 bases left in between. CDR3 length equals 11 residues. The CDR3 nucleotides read TGTGCCAGTAAGCTGAACACTGAAGCTTTCTTT. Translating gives CASKLNTEAFF.

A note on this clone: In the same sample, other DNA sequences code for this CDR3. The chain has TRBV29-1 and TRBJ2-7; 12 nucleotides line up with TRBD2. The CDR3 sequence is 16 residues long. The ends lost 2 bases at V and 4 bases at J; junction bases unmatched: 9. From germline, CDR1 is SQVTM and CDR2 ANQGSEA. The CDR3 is CSVERRGTSGLYEQYF. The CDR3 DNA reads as TGCAGCGTTGAAAGGAGGGGGACTAGCGGGTTGTACGAGCAGTACTTC.

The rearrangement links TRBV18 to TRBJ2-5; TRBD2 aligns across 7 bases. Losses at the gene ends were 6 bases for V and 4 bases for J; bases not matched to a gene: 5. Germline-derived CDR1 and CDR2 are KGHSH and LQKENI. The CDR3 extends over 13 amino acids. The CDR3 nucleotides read TGTGCCAGCTCCGGGGGGTTTCGAGAGACCCAGTACTTC. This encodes CASSGGFRETQYF.

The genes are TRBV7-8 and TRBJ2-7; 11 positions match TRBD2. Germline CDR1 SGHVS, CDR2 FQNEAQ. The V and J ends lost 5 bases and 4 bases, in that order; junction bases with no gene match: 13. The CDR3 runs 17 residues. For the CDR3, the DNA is TGTGCCAGCAGCCGCGGGGGGGGACTAGCGGAAACATACGAGCAGTACTTC. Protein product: CASSRGGGLAETYEQYF.

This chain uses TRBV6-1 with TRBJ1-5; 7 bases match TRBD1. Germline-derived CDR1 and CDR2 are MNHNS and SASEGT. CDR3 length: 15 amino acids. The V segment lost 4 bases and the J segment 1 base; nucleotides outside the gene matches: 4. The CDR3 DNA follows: TGTGCCAGCAGTGGAACAGGGGAAAGCAATCAGCCCCAGCATTTT. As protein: CASSGTGESNQPQHF.

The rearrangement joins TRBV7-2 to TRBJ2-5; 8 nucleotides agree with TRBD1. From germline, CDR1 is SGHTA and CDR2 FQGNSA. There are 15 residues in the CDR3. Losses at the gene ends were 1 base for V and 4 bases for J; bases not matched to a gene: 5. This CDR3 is CASSLVDRGGETQYF. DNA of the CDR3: TGTGCCAGCAGCTTAGTTGACAGGGGTGGAGAGACCCAGTACTTC.

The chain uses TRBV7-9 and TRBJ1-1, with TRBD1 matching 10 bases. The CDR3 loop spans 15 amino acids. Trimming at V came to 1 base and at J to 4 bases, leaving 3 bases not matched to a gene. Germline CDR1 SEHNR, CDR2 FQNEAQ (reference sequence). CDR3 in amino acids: CASSLGTGGFTEAFF. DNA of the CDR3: TGTGCCAGCAGCTTAGGGACAGGGGGGTTCACTGAAGCTTTCTTT.

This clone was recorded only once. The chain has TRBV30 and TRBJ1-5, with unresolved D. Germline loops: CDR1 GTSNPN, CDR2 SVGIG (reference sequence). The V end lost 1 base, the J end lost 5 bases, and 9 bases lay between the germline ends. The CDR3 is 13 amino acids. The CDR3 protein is CAWSATRDQPQHF. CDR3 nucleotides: TGTGCCTGGAGTGCGACTCGTGATCAGCCCCAGCATTTT. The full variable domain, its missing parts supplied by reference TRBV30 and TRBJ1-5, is SQTIHQWPATLVQPVGSPLSLECTVEGTSNPNLYWYRQAAGRGLQLLFYSVGIGQISSEVPQNLSASRPQDRQFILSSKKLLLSDSGFYLCAWSATRDQPQHFGDGTRLSIL.

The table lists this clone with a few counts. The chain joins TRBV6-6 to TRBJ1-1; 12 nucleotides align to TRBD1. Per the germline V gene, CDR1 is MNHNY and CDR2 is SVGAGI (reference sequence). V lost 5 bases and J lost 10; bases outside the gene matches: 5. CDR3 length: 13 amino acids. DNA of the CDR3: TGTGCCAGCAGTAGGGGACAGGGGGCGGCAGCTTTCTTT. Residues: CASSRGQGAAAFF.

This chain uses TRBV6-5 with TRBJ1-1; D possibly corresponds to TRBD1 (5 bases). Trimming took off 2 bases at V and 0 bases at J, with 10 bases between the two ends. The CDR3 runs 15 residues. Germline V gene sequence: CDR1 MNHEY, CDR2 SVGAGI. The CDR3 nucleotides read TGTGCCAGCAGTTACCCCAGGGCCCTGAACACTGAAGCTTTCTTT. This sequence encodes CASSYPRALNTEAFF.

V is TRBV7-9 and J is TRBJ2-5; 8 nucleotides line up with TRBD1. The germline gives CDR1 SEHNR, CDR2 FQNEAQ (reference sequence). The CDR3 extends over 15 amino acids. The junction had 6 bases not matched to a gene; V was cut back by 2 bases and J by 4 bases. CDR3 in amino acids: CASSLRGDRRETQYF. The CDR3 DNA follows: TGTGCCAGCAGCTTAAGGGGGGACAGGAGAGAGACCCAGTACTTC.

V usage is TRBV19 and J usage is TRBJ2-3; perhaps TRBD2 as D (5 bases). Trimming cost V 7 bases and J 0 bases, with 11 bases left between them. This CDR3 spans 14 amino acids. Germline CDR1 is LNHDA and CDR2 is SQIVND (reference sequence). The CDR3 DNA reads TGTGCCAGTAACGAGCGGACTAGCACAGATACGCAGTATTTT. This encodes CASNERTSTDTQYF.

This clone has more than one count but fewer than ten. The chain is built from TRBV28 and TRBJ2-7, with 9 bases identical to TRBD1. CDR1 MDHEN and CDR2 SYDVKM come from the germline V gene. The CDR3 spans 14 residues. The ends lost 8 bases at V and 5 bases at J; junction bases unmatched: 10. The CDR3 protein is CASGPGDRAHEQYF. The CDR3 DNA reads TGTGCCAGCGGACCCGGGGACAGGGCCCACGAGCAGTACTTC.

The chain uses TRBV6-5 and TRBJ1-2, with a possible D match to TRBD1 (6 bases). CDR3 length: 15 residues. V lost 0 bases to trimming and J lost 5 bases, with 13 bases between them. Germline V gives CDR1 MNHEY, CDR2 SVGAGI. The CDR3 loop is CASSYSLGAEYGYTF. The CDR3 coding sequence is TGTGCCAGCAGTTACTCTTTGGGGGCGGAATATGGCTACACCTTC.

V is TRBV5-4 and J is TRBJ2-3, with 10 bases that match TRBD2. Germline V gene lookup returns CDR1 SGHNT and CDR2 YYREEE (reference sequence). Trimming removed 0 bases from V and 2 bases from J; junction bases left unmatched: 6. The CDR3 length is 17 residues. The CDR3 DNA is TGTGCCAGCAGCTTGGACCTAGCGGGAGCGCCCACAGATACGCAGTATTTT. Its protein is CASSLDLAGAPTDTQYF.

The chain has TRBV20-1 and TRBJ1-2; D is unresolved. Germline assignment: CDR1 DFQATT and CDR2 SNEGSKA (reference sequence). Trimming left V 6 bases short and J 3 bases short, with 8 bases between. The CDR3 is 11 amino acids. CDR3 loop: CSAGAYYGYTF. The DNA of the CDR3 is TGCAGTGCCGGAGCCTACTATGGCTACACCTTC.

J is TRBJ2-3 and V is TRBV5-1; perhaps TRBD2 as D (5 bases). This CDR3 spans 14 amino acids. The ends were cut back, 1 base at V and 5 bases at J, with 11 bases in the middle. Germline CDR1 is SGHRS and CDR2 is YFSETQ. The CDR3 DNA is TGCGCCAGCAGCTTGAAGTCAGGAGGAGATACGCAGTATTTT. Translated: CASSLKSGGDTQYF.

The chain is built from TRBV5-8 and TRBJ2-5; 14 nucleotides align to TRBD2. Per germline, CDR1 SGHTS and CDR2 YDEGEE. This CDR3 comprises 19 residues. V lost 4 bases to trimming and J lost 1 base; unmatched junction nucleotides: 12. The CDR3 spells CASSQGLAGASTIQETQYF. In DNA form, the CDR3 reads TGTGCCAGCAGCCAGGGACTAGCGGGGGCCTCCACAATCCAAGAGACCCAGTACTTC.

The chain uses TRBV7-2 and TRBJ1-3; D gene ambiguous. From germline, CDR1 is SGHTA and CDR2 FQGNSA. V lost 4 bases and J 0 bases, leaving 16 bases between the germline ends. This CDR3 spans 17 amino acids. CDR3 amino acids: CASSSLGGAFSGNTIYF. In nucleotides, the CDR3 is TGTGCCAGCAGCTCCCTAGGAGGAGCCTTCTCTGGAAACACCATATATTTT.

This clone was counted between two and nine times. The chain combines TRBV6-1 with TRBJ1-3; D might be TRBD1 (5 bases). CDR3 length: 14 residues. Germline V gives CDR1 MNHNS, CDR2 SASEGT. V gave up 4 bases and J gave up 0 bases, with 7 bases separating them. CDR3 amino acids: CASSGRGSGNTIYF. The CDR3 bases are TGTGCCAGCAGTGGGAGGGGCTCTGGAAACACCATATATTTT.

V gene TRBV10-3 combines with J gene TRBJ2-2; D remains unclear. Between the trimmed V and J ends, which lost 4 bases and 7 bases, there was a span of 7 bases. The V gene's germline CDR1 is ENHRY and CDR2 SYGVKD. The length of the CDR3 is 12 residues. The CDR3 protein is CAISGGNGELFF. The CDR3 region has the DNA TGTGCCATCAGTGGAGGTAACGGGGAGCTGTTTTTT.